The next 11 T cell receptor beta chains were all read from a single sample in a study of OX40 agonist ivuxolimab in advanced cancers. The assay was immunoSEQ multiplex PCR, and TCRdb's table has in-frame clones only and misses some. In the table there are tens of thousands of clones, roughly 82% of which are singletons. The specimen comprised CD4+ or CD8+ T cells sorted from blood, sampled in a trial of the OX40 agonist ivuxolimab. The receptors stem from an adult with an advanced solid tumor such as melanoma, head and neck, liver or kidney cancer.

This clone was seen a few times. This chain joins TRBV19 and TRBJ2-2; 11 positions agree with TRBD2. There are 20 residues in the CDR3. From germline, CDR1 is LNHDA and CDR2 SQIVND (reference sequence). V gave up 6 bases and J gave up 0 bases; unmatched junction bases: 15. The CDR3 coding sequence is TGTGCCAGTAGAAAGACTAGCGGGGCTAACCCACTCACGAACACCGGGGAGCTGTTTTTT. This encodes CASRKTSGANPLTNTGELFF.

This clone showed up just once. This same CDR3 is encoded by further DNA sequences in the sample. The chain links TRBV19 to TRBJ1-5; D call uncertain. The CDR3 contains 12 residues. The V end lost 2 bases, the J end lost 6 bases, and 5 bases lay between the germline ends. CDR1 is LNHDA and CDR2 is SQIVND in the germline V gene (reference sequence). This CDR3 is CASSISSQPQHF. Written as DNA, the CDR3 is TGTGCCAGTAGTATAAGTTCTCAGCCCCAGCATTTT.

This clone was seen only a few times. The rearrangement joins TRBV10-3 to TRBJ2-7, with TRBD1 identical over 8 bases. The CDR3 sequence is 13 residues long. Trimming cost V 6 bases and J 6 bases; bases outside gene matches: 7. Germline assignment: CDR1 ENHRY and CDR2 SYGVKD. The CDR3 is CAIRGTGLGEQYF. DNA for the CDR3: TGTGCCATCAGGGGGACAGGTCTCGGCGAGCAGTACTTC.

The chain uses TRBV18 and TRBJ1-2; D perhaps matches TRBD1 (6 bases). Trimming left V 5 bases short and J 5 bases short, with 12 bases between. The CDR3 contains 13 residues. Germline V CDR1 and CDR2: KGHSH, LQKENI. The CDR3 DNA reads TGTGCCAGCTCATCCGGGACATCTTATGGCTACACCTTC. It codes for CASSSGTSYGYTF.

The chain links TRBV7-2 to TRBJ1-5; D is ambiguous. Deletions cut 3 bases from V and 7 bases from J, with 19 bases between. The germline V gene has CDR1 SGHTA and CDR2 FQGNSA. This CDR3 is 16 amino acids long. DNA of the CDR3: TGTGCCAGCAGCTTCCACCAACCTGGGAATGGGCAGCCCCAGCATTTT. It specifies CASSFHQPGNGQPQHF.

This chain joins TRBV4-2 and TRBJ1-3; a weak D match, TRBD1 (5 bases). Per the germline V gene, CDR1 is LGHNA and CDR2 is YNFKEQ. CDR3 size: 15 residues. With 0 bases removed from V and 4 bases from J, the gap between germline ends came to 10 bases. The CDR3 bases are TGTGCCAGCAGCCAAGAACCGGGGCAGGGAAACACCATATATTTT. Protein sequence: CASSQEPGQGNTIYF.

The CDR3 is CASSLASGATEAFF. CDR3 bases: TGTGCCAGCAGCTTAGCCTCGGGTGCCACTGAAGCTTTCTTT. This sequence joins TRBV7-2 and TRBJ1-1, with unresolved D. V was trimmed by 0 bases and J by 4 bases, leaving 9 bases between them. The length of the CDR3 is 14 residues. The V gene's germline CDR1 is SGHTA and CDR2 FQGNSA.

The rearrangement uses TRBV7-2 and TRBJ1-2, with D possibly TRBD1 on 6 matching bases. Germline V CDR1 and CDR2: SGHTA, FQGNSA. The CDR3 length is 14 residues. Deletions cut 8 bases from V and 4 bases from J, with 17 bases between. CDR3 protein: CASSMGRGTYGYTF. The CDR3 DNA is TGTGCCAGCTCTATGGGCAGGGGAACCTATGGCTACACCTTC.

The chain uses TRBV7-6 and TRBJ1-4; TRBD1 aligns across 8 bases. V shed 6 bases and J 8 bases; nucleotides not matched to a gene: 11. Germline assignment: CDR1 SGHVS and CDR2 FNYEAQ. This CDR3 has 15 residues. CDR3 DNA sequence: TGTGCCAGCAGGAGAGGACAGGGCGGTTTGGAAAAACTGTTTTTT. This gives the protein CASRRGQGGLEKLFF.

The V gene is TRBV7-6, the J gene TRBJ2-3; D is undetermined. V shed 1 base and J shed 5 bases, with 4 bases lying between them. Germline V lookup: CDR1 SGHVS, CDR2 FNYEAQ. This CDR3 region has 12 residues. Here the CDR3 reads CASSLGRDTQYF. CDR3 DNA sequence: TGTGCCAGCAGCTTAGGCAGAGATACGCAGTATTTT.

This chain uses TRBV2 with TRBJ1-4; 8 nucleotides agree with TRBD1. Germline V gives CDR1 SNHLY, CDR2 FYNNEI. With V trimmed by 4 bases and J by 1 base, 11 bases remained unmatched. The length of the CDR3 is 18 residues. The DNA for the CDR3 is TGTGCCAGCAGTGGTGGGCAGGGGGCTCGAGAAACTAATGAAAAACTGTTTTTT. Protein: CASSGGQGARETNEKLFF.